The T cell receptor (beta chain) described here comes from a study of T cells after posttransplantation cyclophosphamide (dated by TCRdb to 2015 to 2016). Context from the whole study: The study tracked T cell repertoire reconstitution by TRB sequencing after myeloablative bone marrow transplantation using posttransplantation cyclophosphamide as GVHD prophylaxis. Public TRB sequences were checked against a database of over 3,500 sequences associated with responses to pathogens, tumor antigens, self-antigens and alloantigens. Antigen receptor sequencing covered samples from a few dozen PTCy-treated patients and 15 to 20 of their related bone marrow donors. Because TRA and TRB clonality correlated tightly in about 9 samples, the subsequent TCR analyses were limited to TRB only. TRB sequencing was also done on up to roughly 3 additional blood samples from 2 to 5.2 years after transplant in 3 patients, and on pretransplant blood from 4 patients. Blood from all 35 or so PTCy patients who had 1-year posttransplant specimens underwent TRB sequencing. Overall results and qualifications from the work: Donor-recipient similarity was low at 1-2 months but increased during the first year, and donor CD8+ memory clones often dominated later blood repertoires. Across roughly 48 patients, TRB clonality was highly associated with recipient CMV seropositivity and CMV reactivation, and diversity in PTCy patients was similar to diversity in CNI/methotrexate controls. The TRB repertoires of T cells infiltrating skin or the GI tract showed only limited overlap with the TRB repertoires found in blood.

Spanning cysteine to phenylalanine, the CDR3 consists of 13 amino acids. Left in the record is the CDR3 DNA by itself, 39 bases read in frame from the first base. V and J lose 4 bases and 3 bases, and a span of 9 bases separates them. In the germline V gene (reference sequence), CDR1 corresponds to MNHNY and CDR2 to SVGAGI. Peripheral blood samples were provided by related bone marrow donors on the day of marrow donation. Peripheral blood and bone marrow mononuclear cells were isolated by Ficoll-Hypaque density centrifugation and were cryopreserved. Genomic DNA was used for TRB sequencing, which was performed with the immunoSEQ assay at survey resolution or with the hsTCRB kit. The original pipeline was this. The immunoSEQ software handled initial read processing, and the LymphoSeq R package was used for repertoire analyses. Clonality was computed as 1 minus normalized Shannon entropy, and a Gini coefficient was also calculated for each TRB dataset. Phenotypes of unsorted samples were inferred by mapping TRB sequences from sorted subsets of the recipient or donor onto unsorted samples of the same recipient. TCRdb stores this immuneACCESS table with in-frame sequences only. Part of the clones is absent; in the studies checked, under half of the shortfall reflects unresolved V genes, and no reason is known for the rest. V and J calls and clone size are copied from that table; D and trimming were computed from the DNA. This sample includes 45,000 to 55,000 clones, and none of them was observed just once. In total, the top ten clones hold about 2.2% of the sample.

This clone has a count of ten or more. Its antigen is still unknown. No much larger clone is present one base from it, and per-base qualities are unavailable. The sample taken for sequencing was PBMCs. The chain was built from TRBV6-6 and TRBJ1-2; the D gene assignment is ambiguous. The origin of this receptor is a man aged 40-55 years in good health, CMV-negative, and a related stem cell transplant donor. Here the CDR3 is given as CASSSQSYYGYTF. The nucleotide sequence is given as TGTGCCAGCAGTTCACAGTCTTACTATGGCTACACCTTC.